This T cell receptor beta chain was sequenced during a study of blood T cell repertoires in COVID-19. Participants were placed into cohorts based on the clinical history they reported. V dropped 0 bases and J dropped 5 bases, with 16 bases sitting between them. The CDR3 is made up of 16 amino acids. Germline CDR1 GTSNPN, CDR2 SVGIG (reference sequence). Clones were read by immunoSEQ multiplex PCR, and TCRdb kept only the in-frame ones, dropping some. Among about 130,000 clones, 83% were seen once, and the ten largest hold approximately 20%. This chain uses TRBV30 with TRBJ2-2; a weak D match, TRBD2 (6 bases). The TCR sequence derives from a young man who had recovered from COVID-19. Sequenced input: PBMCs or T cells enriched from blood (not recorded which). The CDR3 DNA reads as TGTGCCTGGAGTGTACGGAGGGACTTAAGTACCGGGGAGCTGTTTTTT. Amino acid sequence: CAWSVRRDLSTGELFF. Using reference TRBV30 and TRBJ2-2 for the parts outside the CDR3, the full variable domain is SQTIHQWPATLVQPVGSPLSLECTVEGTSNPNLYWYRQAAGRGLQLLFYSVGIGQISSEVPQNLSASRPQDRQFILSSKKLLLSDSGFYLCAWSVRRDLSTGELFFGEGSRLTVL.